This T cell receptor (beta chain) is drawn from a study of multiple sclerosis patients with progressive multifocal leukoencephalopathy (dated by TCRdb to the late 2010s). About the study as a whole: The controls were a few MS patients treated with natalizumab who did not develop PML and who were sampled longitudinally. Peripheral T and B cells were examined in MS patients who went on to develop PML (4 under natalizumab, 1 after alemtuzumab) as well as in treated patients who did not. A couple of patients on natalizumab who later developed PML were tracked over time from before therapy, through 6 and 12 months, up to PML onset. The study aimed to detect JC virus-specific or public T-cell expansions arising at the time of PML onset.

TRB CDR3 regions were amplified from genomic DNA with the immunoSEQ two-step multiplex PCR at survey-level depth. To estimate template counts and remove amplification bias, each PCR was spiked with synthetic inline TR CDR3 controls covering all V-J pairings. Reads were processed so that amplification and sequencing bias were reduced, and quantification was performed against synthetic TR CDR3 analogs. The study's own analysis went as follows. Raw data were processed in ImmunoSEQ Analyzer, with out-of-frame sequences and CDR3s containing stop codons removed, and gene names were assigned according to IMGT nomenclature. Normalized Shannon entropy, defined as 1 minus Pielou's evenness, served as the summary measure of repertoire diversity. TRB sequences were considered identical only when V gene, J gene and CDR3 were shared. Public PML clonotypes were CDR3s found in two or more PML-onset samples but not found earlier, in controls, or in public databases. Position-by-position CDR3 amino acid composition was analyzed in Skylign with the observed count method. In its TCRdb copy, this immuneACCESS table keeps in-frame sequences only and misses some clones. Where compared with another copy, unresolved V genes explain less than half of these, and the others have no known cause. V, J and clone size were drawn from that table, and D and trimming were deduced from the DNA. Counted in this sample were some 30,000 clones; 70% to 90% of them appeared once. The ten top clones hold 1.1% of the sample.

The V end loses 2 bases and the J end loses 7 bases, and a stretch of 12 bases separates them. In the germline V gene, CDR1 corresponds to SGDLS and CDR2 to YYNGEE. The CDR3 runs 13 amino acids, cysteine and phenylalanine included. Only CDR3 DNA remains: 39 bases, in frame from the first base. This specimen's time point label, per the study, means: before natalizumab initiation. Interferon beta had previously been received by all listed patients, and all PML patients were female. T0 blood samples were collected before the first natalizumab infusion. Isolation of peripheral blood mononuclear cells was performed by Ficoll-Hypaque density gradient centrifugation. On the study overall, not on this receptor specifically: Although TRB clones above 0.5% frequency turned up only in PML patients, the clones expanded at PML onset were already present before and during natalizumab therapy. In most PML patients, lower normalized Shannon entropy suggested less diverse TRB repertoires, while the natalizumab-treated controls had values close to 1. At the time PML developed, no common TRBV or TRBJ gene usage or preferential TRBV-TRBJ pairings were detected. Given the small, descriptive cohort, it remained unclear whether the study findings reflect JC virus infection or general immunocompromise. Analysis was limited to peripheral blood, even though cerebrospinal fluid or brain lymphocytes might be more informative for natalizumab-associated PML.

On this clone: The target of this receptor is not known. Base qualities were left out, and no much larger clone turns up one base away.

The sequencing input was PBMCs. The rearranged chain carries TRBV9 and TRBJ1-1; a tentative D match to TRBD1 spans 5 bases. The TCR was taken from a human donor with multiple sclerosis. CDR3 protein: CASSVSGAGEAFF. The bases read TGTGCCAGCAGCGTCAGTGGGGCAGGTGAAGCTTTCTTT.